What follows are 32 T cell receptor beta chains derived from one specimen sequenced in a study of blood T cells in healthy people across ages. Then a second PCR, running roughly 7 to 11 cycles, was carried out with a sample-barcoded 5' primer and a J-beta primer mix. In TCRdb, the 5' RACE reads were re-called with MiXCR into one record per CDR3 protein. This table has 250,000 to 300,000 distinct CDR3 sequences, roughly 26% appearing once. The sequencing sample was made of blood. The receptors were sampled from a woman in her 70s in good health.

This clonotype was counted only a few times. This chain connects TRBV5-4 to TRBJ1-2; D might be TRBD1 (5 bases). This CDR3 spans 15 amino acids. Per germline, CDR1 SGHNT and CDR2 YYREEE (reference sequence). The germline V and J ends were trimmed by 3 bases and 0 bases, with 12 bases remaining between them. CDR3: CASSYPGRSNYGYTF. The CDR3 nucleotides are TGTGCCAGCAGCTATCCGGGACGGTCTAACTATGGCTACACCTTC.

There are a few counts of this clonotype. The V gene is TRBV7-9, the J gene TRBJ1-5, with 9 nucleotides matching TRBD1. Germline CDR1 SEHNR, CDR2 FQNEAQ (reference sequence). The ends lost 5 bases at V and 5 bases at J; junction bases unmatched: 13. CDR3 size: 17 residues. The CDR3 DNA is TGTGCCAGCAGCCGCCGGCAGACAGGGGGAAAAGATCAGCCCCAGCATTTT. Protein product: CASSRRQTGGKDQPQHF.

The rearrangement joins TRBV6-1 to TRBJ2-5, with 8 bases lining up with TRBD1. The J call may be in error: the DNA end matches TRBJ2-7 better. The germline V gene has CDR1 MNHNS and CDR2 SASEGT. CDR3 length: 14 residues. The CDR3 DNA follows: TGTGCCAGCCGGACCCGCGTACAGGGGGTCGAGCAGTACTTC. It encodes CASRTRVQGVEQYF.

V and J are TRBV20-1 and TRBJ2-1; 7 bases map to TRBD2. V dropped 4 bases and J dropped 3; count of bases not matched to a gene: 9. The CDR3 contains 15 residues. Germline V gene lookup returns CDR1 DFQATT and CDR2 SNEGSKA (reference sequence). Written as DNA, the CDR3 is TGCAGTGCTACCCTTGGACTAGAGATCTACAATGAGCAGTTCTTC. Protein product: CSATLGLEIYNEQFF.

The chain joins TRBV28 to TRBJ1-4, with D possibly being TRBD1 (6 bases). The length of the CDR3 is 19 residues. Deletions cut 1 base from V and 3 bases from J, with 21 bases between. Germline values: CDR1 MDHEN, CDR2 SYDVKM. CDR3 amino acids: CASSLSGTWGLSANEKLFF. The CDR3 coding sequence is TGTGCCAGCAGTTTATCGGGGACATGGGGGCTTTCGGCTAATGAAAAACTGTTTTTT.

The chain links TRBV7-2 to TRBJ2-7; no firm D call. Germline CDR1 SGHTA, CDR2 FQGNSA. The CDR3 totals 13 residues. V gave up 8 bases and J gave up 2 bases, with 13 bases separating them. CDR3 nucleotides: TGTGCCAGCGCCCTCCAACAGACCTACGAGCAGTACTTC. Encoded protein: CASALQQTYEQYF.

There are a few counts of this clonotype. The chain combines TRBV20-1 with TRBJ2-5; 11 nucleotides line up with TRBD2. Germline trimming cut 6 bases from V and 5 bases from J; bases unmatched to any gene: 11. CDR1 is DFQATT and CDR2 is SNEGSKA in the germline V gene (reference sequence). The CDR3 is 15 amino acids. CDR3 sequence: CSAQSPSGGWETQYF. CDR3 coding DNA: TGCAGTGCCCAAAGCCCTAGCGGGGGGTGGGAGACCCAGTACTTC.

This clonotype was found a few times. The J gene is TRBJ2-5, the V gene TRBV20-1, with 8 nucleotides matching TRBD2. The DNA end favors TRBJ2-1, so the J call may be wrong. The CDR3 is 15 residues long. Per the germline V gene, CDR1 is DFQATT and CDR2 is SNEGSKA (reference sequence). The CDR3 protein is CSARDPSGRGDEQFF. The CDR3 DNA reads TGCAGTGCTAGAGATCCCAGCGGGAGAGGAGATGAGCAGTTCTTC.

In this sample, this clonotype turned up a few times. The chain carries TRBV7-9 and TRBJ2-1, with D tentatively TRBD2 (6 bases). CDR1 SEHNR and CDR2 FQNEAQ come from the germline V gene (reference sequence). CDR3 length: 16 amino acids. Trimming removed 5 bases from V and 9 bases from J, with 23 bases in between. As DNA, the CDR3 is TGTGCCAGCAGCCCCCCCCACGGGAGTGATGAGGGTGAGCAGTTCTTC. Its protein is CASSPPHGSDEGEQFF.

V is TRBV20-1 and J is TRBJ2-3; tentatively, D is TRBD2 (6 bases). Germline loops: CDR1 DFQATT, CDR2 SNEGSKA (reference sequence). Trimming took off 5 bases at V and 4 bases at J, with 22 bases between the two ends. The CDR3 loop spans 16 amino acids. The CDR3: CSASLKLVGRADTQYF. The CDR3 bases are TGCAGTGCTTCATTAAAATTAGTCGGGAGAGCAGATACGCAGTATTTT.

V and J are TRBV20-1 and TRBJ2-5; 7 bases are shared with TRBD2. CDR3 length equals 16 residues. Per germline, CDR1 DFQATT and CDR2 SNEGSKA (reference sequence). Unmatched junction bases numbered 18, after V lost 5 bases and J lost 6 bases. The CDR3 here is CSASRPGLSDRKTQYF. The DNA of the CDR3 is TGCAGTGCTTCCCGACCGGGACTAAGTGATAGAAAGACCCAGTACTTC.

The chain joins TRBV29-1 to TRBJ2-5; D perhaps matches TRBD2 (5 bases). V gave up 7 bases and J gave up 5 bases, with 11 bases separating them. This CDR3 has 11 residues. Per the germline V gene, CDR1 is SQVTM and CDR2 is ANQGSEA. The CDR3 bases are TGCAGCGCGGAGGTCGGGGAGACCCAGTACTTC. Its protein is CSAEVGETQYF.

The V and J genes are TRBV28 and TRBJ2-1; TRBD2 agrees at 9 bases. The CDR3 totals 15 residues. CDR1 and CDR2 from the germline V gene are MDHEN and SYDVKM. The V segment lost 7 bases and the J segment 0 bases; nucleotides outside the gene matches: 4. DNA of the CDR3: TGTGCCAGCATCGTTAGCGGGAGCTCCTACAATGAGCAGTTCTTC. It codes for CASIVSGSSYNEQFF.

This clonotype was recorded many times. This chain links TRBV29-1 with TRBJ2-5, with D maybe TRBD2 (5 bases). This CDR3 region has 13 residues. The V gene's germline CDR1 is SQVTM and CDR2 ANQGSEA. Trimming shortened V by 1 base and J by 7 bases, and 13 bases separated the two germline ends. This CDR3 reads CSVEVLVGGTQYF. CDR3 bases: TGCAGCGTTGAAGTCCTAGTCGGAGGGACCCAGTACTTC.

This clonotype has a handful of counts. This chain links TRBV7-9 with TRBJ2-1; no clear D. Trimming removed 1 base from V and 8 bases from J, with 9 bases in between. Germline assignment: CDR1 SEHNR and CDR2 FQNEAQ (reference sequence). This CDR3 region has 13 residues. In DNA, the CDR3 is TGTGCCAGCAGCTTAGGACCCCGGGATGAGCAGTTCTTC. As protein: CASSLGPRDEQFF.

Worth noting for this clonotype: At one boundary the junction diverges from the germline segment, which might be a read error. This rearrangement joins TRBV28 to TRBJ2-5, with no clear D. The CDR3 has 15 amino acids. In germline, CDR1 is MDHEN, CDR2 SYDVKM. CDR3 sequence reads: CASSHKWTSGNERYF. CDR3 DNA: TGTGCAAGCAGCCATAAGTGGACCTCTGGCAACGAGCGGTACTTC.

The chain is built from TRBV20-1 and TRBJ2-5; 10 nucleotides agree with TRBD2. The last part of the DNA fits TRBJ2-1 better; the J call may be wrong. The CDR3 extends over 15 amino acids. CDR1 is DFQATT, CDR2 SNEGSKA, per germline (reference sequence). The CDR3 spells CSATPLAGEYNEQFF. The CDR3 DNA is TGCAGTGCTACTCCCCTAGCGGGAGAATATAATGAGCAGTTCTTC.

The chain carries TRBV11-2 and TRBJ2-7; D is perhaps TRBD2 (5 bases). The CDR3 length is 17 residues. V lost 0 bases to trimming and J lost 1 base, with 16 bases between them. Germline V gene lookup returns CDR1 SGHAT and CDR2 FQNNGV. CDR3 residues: CASSLDFSSRRSYEQYF. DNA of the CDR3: TGTGCCAGCAGCTTAGACTTCAGTTCGCGGAGGTCCTACGAGCAGTACTTC.

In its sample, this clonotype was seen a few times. This CDR3 is CASSQGPVWTGELFF. The DNA of the CDR3 is TGTGCCAGCAGTCAGGGCCCCGTTTGGACCGGGGAGCTGTTTTTT. The chain is built from TRBV12-3 or TRBV12-4 and TRBJ2-2; a possible D gene is TRBD1 (5 bases). V was shortened by 5 bases and J by 5 bases, with 15 bases between the two germline ends. The CDR3 runs to 15 residues.

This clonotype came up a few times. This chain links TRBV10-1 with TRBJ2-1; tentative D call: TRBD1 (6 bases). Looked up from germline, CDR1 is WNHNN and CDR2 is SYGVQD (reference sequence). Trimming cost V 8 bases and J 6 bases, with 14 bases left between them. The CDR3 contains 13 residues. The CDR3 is CASQDSTANEQFF. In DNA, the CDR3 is TGCGCCAGCCAGGACAGCACGGCCAATGAGCAGTTCTTC.

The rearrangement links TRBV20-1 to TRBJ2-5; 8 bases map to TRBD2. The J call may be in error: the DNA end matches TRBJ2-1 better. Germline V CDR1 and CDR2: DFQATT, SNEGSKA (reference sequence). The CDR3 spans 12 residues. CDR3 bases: TGCAGTGTAGAGCGGGAGAATCATGAGCAGTTCTTC. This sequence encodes CSVERENHEQFF.

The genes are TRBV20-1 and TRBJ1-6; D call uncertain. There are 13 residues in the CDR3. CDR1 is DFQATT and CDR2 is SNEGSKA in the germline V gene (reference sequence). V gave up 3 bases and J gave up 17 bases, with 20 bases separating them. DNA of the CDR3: TGCAGTGCTAGTTCGGGGTCCGCCCGGAAAGTCCACTTT. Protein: CSASSGSARKVHF.

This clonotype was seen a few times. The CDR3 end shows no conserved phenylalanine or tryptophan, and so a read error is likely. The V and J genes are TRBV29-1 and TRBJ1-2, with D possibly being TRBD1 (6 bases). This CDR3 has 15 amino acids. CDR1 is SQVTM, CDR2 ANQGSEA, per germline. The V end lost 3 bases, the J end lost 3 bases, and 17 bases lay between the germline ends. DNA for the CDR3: TGCAGCGTTGACAGACAACAGGGATATGACTATGGCTACACCCTC. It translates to CSVDRQQGYDYGYTL.

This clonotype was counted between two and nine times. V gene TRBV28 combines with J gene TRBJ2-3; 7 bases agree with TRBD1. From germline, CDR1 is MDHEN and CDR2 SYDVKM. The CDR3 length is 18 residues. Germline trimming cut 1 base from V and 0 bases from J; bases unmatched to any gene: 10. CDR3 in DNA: TGTGCCAGCAGTTTATTCAACCAAGGACAGGCTAGCACAGATACGCAGTATTTT. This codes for CASSLFNQGQASTDTQYF.

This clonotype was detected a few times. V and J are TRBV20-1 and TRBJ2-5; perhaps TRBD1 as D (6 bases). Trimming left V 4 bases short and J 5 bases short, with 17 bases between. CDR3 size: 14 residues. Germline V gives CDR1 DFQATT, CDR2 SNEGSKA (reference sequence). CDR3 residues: CSATTGVKGETQYF. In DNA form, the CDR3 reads TGCAGTGCTACGACAGGAGTTAAGGGGGAGACCCAGTACTTC.

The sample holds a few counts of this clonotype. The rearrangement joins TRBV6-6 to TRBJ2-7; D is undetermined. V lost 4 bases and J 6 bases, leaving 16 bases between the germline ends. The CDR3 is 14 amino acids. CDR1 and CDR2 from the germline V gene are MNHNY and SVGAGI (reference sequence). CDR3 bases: TGTGCCAGCAGTTCAAGGTTGACTGACTGCGAGCAGTACTTC. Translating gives CASSSRLTDCEQYF.

CDR3 DNA: TGCAGTGCTATTCCCGGTCCAGGGCCCTACGAGCAGTACTTC. Residues: CSAIPGPGPYEQYF. The V call is TRBV20-1, the J call TRBJ2-7; D might be TRBD1 (5 bases). V was shortened by 4 bases and J by 2 bases, with 15 bases between the two germline ends. Germline loops: CDR1 DFQATT, CDR2 SNEGSKA (reference sequence). The CDR3 contains 14 residues.

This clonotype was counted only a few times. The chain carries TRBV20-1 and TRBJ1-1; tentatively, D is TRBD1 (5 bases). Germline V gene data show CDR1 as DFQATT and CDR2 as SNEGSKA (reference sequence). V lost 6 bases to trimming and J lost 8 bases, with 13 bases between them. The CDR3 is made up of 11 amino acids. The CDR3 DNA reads TGCAGTGCCGGGAGGGGAGAAGAAGCTTTCTTT. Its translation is CSAGRGEEAFF.

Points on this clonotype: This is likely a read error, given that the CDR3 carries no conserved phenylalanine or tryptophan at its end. This CDR3 is CASSPQSGANVLTI. The CDR3 DNA reads TGCGCCAGCAGTCCGCAGTCTGGGGCCAACGTCCTGACTATC. This chain connects TRBV5-1 to TRBJ2-6; no clear D gene. The germline V and J ends were trimmed by 5 bases and 1 base, with 7 bases remaining between them. Germline assignment: CDR1 SGHRS and CDR2 YFSETQ. The CDR3 spans 14 residues.

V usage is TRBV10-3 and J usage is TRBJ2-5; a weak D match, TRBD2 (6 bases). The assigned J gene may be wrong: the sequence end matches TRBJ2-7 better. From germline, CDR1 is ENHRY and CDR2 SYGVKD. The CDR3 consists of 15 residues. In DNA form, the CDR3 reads TGTGCCACCGACAAAGGGAGCGGGCTCTCCTACGAGCAGTACTTC. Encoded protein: CATDKGSGLSYEQYF.

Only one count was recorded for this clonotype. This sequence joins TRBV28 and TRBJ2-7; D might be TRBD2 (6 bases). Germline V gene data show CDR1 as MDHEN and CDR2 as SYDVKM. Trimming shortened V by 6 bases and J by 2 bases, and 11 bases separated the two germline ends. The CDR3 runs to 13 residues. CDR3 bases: TGTGCCAGCAGCCCCGGGAGCACCTACGAGCAGTACTTC. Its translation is CASSPGSTYEQYF.

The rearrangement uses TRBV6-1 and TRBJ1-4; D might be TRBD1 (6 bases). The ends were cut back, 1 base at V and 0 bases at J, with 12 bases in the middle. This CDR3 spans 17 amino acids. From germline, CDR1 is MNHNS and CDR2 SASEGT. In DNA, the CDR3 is TGTGCCAGCAGTGAAGGACGGACAGCTACAACTAATGAAAAACTGTTTTTT. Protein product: CASSEGRTATTNEKLFF.